The rows below give T cell receptor beta chains drawn from one sample of a study of shared clonotypes between healthy human individuals. The protocol was immunoSEQ multiplex PCR, while the TCRdb copy is restricted to in-frame clones and leaves out a portion. In the table there are about 2.4 million clones, 93% of which are singletons. What was sequenced was naive CD4+ T cells from PBMCs. Source of these receptors: a man younger than 35 in good health. Some clones in this sample may be carry-over from other donors' samples. CDR3s include the opening cysteine and the closing phenylalanine or tryptophan. D genes are given only for firm matches. Expanded clones are given a class, and other clones once, few, many or no size at all.

D,V,size,J,DNA,CDR3
TRBD1,TRBV11-2,-,TRBJ2-3,TGTGCCAGCAGCCCATACAGGGGAAGTCAGTATTTT,CASSPYRGSQYF
TRBD2,TRBV6-1,-,TRBJ2-7,TGTGCCAGCAGGCCTAGCGGGAGGACCTACGAGCAGTACTTC,CASRPSGRTYEQYF
TRBD2,TRBV6-4,-,TRBJ2-7,TGTGCCAGCAGCGCCACTAGCGGGAGTTACGAGCAGTACTTC,CASSATSGSYEQYF
-,TRBV5-1,-,TRBJ2-7,TGCGCCAGCAGTCGGCAGGGTGACGAGCAGTACTTC,CASSRQGDEQYF
-,TRBV4-2,-,TRBJ2-3,TGTGCCAGCAGCGTCAGGGGGGGGACAGATACGCAGTATTTT,CASSVRGGTDTQYF
-,TRBV27,-,TRBJ2-7,TGTGCCAGCAGTTTTGGCAGGGACCCCTACGAGCAGTACTTC,CASSFGRDPYEQYF
-,TRBV25-1,-,TRBJ2-2,TGTGCCAGCAGTGAATATTCGGTCCTTTTAGGCGGGGAGCTGTTTTTT,CASSEYSVLLGGELFF
TRBD1,TRBV19,-,TRBJ2-7,TGTGCCAGTATGTCACAGGGGGGTAAGGAGCAGTACTTC,CASMSQGGKEQYF
TRBD2,TRBV9,-,TRBJ2-5,TGTGCCAGCAGCGTAGGCGGGAGCGAGACCCAGTACTTC,CASSVGGSETQYF
-,TRBV27,-,TRBJ2-3,TGTGCCAGCAGTGCCACAGATACGCAGTATTTT,CASSATDTQYF
TRBD2,TRBV25-1,-,TRBJ2-5,TGTGCCAGCCTCAGCGGGAGGCCCCCCTGGGAGCAGTACTTC,CASLSGRPPWEQYF
-,TRBV7-9,-,TRBJ1-1,TGTGCCAGCAGCTTAGCGGCCACCCCAACAAGTTGGACTGAAGCTTTCTTT,CASSLAATPTSWTEAFF
-,TRBV6-5,-,TRBJ1-2,TGTGCCAGCCGGGAACAGCGCTATGGCTACACCTTC,CASREQRYGYTF
-,TRBV30,-,TRBJ1-6,TGTGCCTGGGCCCCTAGGGATAATTCACCCCTCCACTTT,CAWAPRDNSPLHF
-,TRBV19,-,TRBJ1-1,TGTGCCAGTACACCTGGCCATCGAGTAGGCACTGAAGCTTTCTTT,CASTPGHRVGTEAFF
-,TRBV7-3,-,TRBJ2-5,TGTGCCAGCAGCTTAGGGGTGGGGGAGACCCAGTACTTC,CASSLGVGETQYF
TRBD1,TRBV9,-,TRBJ2-7,TGTGCCAGCAGCGCTAGACAGGGCTCCTACGAGCAGTACTTC,CASSARQGSYEQYF
-,TRBV18,-,TRBJ2-7,TGTGCCAGCTCATATTGGGGGGACTTTAGCTCCTACGAGCAGTACTTC,CASSYWGDFSSYEQYF
-,TRBV5-1,-,TRBJ2-3,TGCGCCAGCAGCTTGGCTTTTACCCCTCCAGATACGCAGTATTTT,CASSLAFTPPDTQYF
-,TRBV4-3,-,TRBJ2-6,TGCGCCAGCAGCCCTATGGGACCGCACTCTGGGGCCAACGTCCTGACTTTC,CASSPMGPHSGANVLTF
TRBD1,TRBV28,-,TRBJ2-5,TGTGCCAGCAGTCCCCCGGGACAGGGATGGGGGGAGACCCAGTACTTC,CASSPPGQGWGETQYF
-,TRBV9,-,TRBJ1-3,TGTGCCAGCAGCGCCCGGGACTCCCTGGCCGGAAACACCATATATTTT,CASSARDSLAGNTIYF
TRBD1,TRBV30,-,TRBJ2-6,TGTGCCTGGGACAGGGGAACTGGGGCCAACGTCCTGACTTTC,CAWDRGTGANVLTF
-,TRBV28,-,TRBJ2-3,TGTGCCAGCAGCGGGTCGGGACGGTCCACAGATACGCAGTATTTT,CASSGSGRSTDTQYF
-,TRBV20-1,-,TRBJ2-5,TGCAGTGGAACAGGGGAGGTGACCCAGTACTTC,CSGTGEVTQYF
-,TRBV4-2,-,TRBJ1-3,TGTGCCAGCAGCCAAGATACCGGAAACACCATATATTTT,CASSQDTGNTIYF
TRBD2,TRBV30,-,TRBJ2-5,TGTGCCTGGAGTCGAATTACGTCGACTAGCGGGAGGTTAGGAGAGACCCAGTACTTC,CAWSRITSTSGRLGETQYF
-,TRBV12-5,-,TRBJ1-5,TGTGCTAGTGGTTTGTCCGATCAGCCCCAGCATTTT,CASGLSDQPQHF
-,TRBV5-1,-,TRBJ2-1,TGCGCCAGCAGCTTGGTTGGGGGTCCCTACAATGAGCAGTTCTTC,CASSLVGGPYNEQFF
-,TRBV5-4,-,TRBJ1-2,TGTGCCAGCAGCCTGCCGGTGGCAGGGTCTAACTATGGCTACACCTTC,CASSLPVAGSNYGYTF
TRBD1,TRBV4-3,-,TRBJ2-7,TGCGCCAGCAGCCAAGGTCGACAGGGGTACTACGAGCAGTACTTC,CASSQGRQGYYEQYF
TRBD1,TRBV19,-,TRBJ1-5,TGTGCCAGTAGGAACAGGGGTCCCCCAAAGCCCCAGCATTTT,CASRNRGPPKPQHF
TRBD1,TRBV9,once,TRBJ2-7,TGTGCCAGCAGCGAATCCTCCGGGACAGGGTTTTACGAGCAGTACTTC,CASSESSGTGFYEQYF
-,TRBV5-1,-,TRBJ2-2,TGCGCCAGCAGCTTTCGACCGCGGTTGGAGCGGCCTTTAAGGACCGGGGAGCTGTTTTTT,CASSFRPRLERPLRTGELFF
-,TRBV18,few,TRBJ1-1,TGTGCCAGCTCACCAAATCTGGCGAACACTGAAGCTTTCTTT,CASSPNLANTEAFF
TRBD1,TRBV28,-,TRBJ2-2,TGTGCCAGCAGTTCCCAGGGGGCGGGAACCGGGGAGCTGTTTTTT,CASSSQGAGTGELFF
TRBD2,TRBV23-1,-,TRBJ2-1,TGCGCCAGCAGTCAATCTGTCCTAGCGGGAAACGAGCAGTTCTTC,CASSQSVLAGNEQFF
-,TRBV28,-,TRBJ1-2,TGTGCCAGCAGGAGTGAGCTAAAGCTGGGCTACACCTTC,CASRSELKLGYTF
TRBD2,TRBV15,-,TRBJ2-1,TGTGCCACCAGCAAAGGGGGTAGCGGGGGCGGGATTGAGCAGTTCTTC,CATSKGGSGGGIEQFF
TRBD2,TRBV7-2,-,TRBJ2-1,TGTGCCAGCAGCTTAACAGGACTAGCGGATAAGAGGGAGCAGTTCTTC,CASSLTGLADKREQFF
TRBD1,TRBV27,-,TRBJ2-5,TGTGCCAGCAGTAGTCCACGAAATATGAGGGGGCGCCGGGAGACCCAGTACTTC,CASSSPRNMRGRRETQYF
-,TRBV6-5,-,TRBJ2-5,TGTGCCAGCAGCTCCCGAACTAAGACCCAGTACTTC,CASSSRTKTQYF
TRBD1,TRBV5-1,-,TRBJ1-1,TGCGCCAGCAGCGGAGGACAGGGGCGTTCGAACACTGAAGCTTTCTTT,CASSGGQGRSNTEAFF
-,TRBV7-9,once,TRBJ1-4,TGTGCCAGCAGCTTAGGAGGGGCCTCTAATGAAAAACTGTTTTTT,CASSLGGASNEKLFF
-,TRBV28,-,TRBJ2-2,TGTGCCAGCAGGGACCTTAACACCGGGGAGCTGTTTTTT,CASRDLNTGELFF
TRBD1,TRBV6-4,-,TRBJ1-6,TGTGCCAGCAGTGACTCAGGACAGGGGATTAATTCACCCCTCCACTTT,CASSDSGQGINSPLHF
-,TRBV21-1,-,TRBJ1-1,TGTGCCAGCAGTCATAAGGTATACACAATTCGCACTGAAGCTTTCTTT,CASSHKVYTIRTEAFF
-,TRBV29-1,-,TRBJ2-7,TGCAGCGTTGAAAGGTTGAACGAGCAGTACTTC,CSVERLNEQYF
-,TRBV5-4,-,TRBJ1-2,TGTGCCAGCAGTAACACCGCCCTTGGGGCGGGCGGCTACACCTTC,CASSNTALGAGGYTF
TRBD2,TRBV9,-,TRBJ2-3,TGTGCCAGCAGCGGGACTAGCGAGGGCACAGATACGCAGTATTTT,CASSGTSEGTDTQYF
-,TRBV9,-,TRBJ1-2,TGTGCCAGCAGCGTAGGGTTGGGGCAGGGGTATGGCTACACCTTC,CASSVGLGQGYGYTF
-,TRBV6-6,-,TRBJ2-3,TGTGCCAGCAGTTACTTGGCGGGCCCTTCCTCAGATACGCAGTATTTT,CASSYLAGPSSDTQYF
-,TRBV10-1,-,TRBJ1-5,TGCGCCAGCAGTGAGTGGGGGAATCAGCCCCAGCATTTT,CASSEWGNQPQHF